The entry below gives a single T cell receptor beta chain sequence along with its context. The data belong to a study of blood T cell repertoires in COVID-19. The overall study: The cDNA or gDNA used as material had been derived from T cells, B-cell-depleted T cells, or PBMCs.

The CDR3 has 12 residues. V dropped 2 bases and J dropped 7 bases, with 6 bases sitting between them. In the original analysis: Amplification of reference gene primers provided the estimated nucleated cell counts. Repertoires were generated with immunoSEQ multiplex PCR, while TCRdb's copy carries only in-frame clones and drops some. V and J calls and clone size come straight from that table; D and trimming were deduced from the DNA. The sample includes approximately 60,000 clones, approximately 86% of them seen just once. Seattle-derived patients entered the study during active infection and were followed longitudinally.

The chain combines TRBV12-3 or TRBV12-4 with TRBJ2-1, with a possible D match to TRBD1 (6 bases). This receptor was taken from a woman of 80 years or more with COVID-19, enrolled during active disease. The specimen sequenced was peripheral blood. CDR3 DNA sequence: TGTGCCAGCAGTTTACAGGGGAATGAGCAGTTCTTC. Translated: CASSLQGNEQFF.